What follows is one TCR beta chain and its context. Its cognate antigen has yet to be identified. No much larger clone is present one base from it, and per-base qualities are unavailable. Spanning cysteine to phenylalanine, the CDR3 consists of 17 amino acids. Only CDR3 DNA is held: 51 bases, read in frame from base 1. V trim: 6 bases; J trim: 1 base; unmatched bases: 11. According to the germline V gene (reference sequence), CDR1 reads LNHDA and CDR2 reads SQIVND. TCRbeta CDR3 regions were amplified from genomic DNA by means of the immunoSEQ Assay, a bias-controlled multiplex PCR. In the original analysis: The number of nucleated cells in each sample was estimated from the amplification of reference gene primers within the assay. To quantify the absolute abundance of each unique TCRbeta CDR3 rearrangement, sequence reads were collapsed and filtered. Productive Simpson clonality was computed per sample as the square root of Simpson's diversity index over productive rearrangements. TCRdb holds this immuneACCESS table with in-frame rearrangements only. Some clones are missing; in checked studies, unresolved V genes explain under half, and the rest has no known cause. From that table come the V and J calls and clone size; the DNA was used to work out D and trimming. The sample has a few hundred thousand clones on record, roughly nine tenths of them singletons. About 3.1% of the sample is taken by the ten largest.

These data come from a study of blood T cell repertoires in COVID-19 (dated by TCRdb to the early 2020s). In terms of the full investigation: Recovered participants in ImmuneRACE Cohort 3 were defined by two consecutive negative NP/OP PCR tests, clearance by a healthcare professional, or resolution of symptoms. The collaborator samples originated in the United States, Italy and Spain and spanned the acute and convalescent phases of COVID-19. The material from the prospective study consisted of cDNA or gDNA derived from T cells, B-cell-depleted T cells, or PBMCs. Subjects who had been exposed to COVID-19, were actively infected with it, or had recovered from it provided the deeply sampled blood TCRbeta repertoires that made up the dataset. The repertoires were made available in a free public database intended to serve as a resource for research on the immune response to SARS-CoV-2. Samples were obtained from the ongoing ImmuneRACE study (first 160 participants) and from about 1,300 subjects provided by 6 global collaborators. Sample metadata almost always included a de-identified subject ID, COVID-19 status, age in years and sex. HLA class I and class II types, where available, came from metadata supplied by the sample provider rather than from assay-based typing. What the study reported, not specific to this receptor: How much clinical and demographic metadata was included differed by source and by participant, and the metadata was provided uncurated.

Enrolling through a virtual design, the prospective study's participants ranged in age from roughly 18 to 90 years and lived across 24 United States geographic areas. In the prospective study, cohorts were assigned on the basis of participant-reported clinical history obtained from a screening survey and a study questionnaire. In the prospective study, mobile phlebotomists collected whole blood, serum and a nasopharyngeal or oropharyngeal swab from each participant. Over an approximately 2-month period, participants in the prospective study had the option of providing additional blood draws and questionnaires. Before DNA extraction, blood samples from the prospective study were shipped at room temperature or frozen.

Sequenced input: PBMCs or T cells enriched from blood (not recorded which). The chain links TRBV19 with TRBJ1-5; 8 bases in the middle match TRBD1. This receptor was identified in a woman in her 50s in a cohort exposed to, infected with or recovered from COVID-19 (not recorded which). The encoded CDR3 is CASSQRQGRGSNQPQHF. The DNA sequence is TGTGCCAGTAGCCAAAGACAGGGGCGGGGGAGCAATCAGCCCCAGCATTTT.